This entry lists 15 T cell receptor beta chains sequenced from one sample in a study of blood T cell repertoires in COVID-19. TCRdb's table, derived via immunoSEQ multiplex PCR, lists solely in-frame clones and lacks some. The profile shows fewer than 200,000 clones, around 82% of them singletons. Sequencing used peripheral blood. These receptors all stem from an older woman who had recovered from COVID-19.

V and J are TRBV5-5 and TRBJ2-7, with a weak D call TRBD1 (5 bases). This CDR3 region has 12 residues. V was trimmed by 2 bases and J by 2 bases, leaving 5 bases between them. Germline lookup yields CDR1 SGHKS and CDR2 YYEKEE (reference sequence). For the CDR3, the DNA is TGTGCCAGCAGCTTAGGGGCCTACGAGCAGTACTTC. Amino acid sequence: CASSLGAYEQYF.

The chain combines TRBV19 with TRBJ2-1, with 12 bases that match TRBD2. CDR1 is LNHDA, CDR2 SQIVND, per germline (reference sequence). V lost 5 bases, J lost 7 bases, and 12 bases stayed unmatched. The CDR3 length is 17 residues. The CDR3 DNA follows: TGTGCCAGTAGTGGGCGACTAGCGGGGGCCCCTGGGAATGAGCAGTTCTTC. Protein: CASSGRLAGAPGNEQFF.

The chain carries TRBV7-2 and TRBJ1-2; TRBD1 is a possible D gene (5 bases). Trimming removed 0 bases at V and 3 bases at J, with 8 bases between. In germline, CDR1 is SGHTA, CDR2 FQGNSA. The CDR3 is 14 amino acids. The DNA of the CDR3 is TGTGCCAGCAGCTTAGCTGGAGGGGACTATGGCTACACCTTC. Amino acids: CASSLAGGDYGYTF.

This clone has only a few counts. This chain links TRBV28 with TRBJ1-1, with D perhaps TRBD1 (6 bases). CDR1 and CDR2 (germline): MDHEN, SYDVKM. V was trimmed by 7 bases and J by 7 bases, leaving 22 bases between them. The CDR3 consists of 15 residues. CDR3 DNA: TGTGCCAGCAACCCCCGGGGCCAGGGGACCAATGAAGCTTTCTTT. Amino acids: CASNPRGQGTNEAFF.

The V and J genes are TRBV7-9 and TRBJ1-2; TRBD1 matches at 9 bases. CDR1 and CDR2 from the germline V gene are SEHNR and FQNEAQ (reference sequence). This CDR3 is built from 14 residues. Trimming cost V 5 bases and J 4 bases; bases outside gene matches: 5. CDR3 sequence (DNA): TGTGCCAGCAGCCGACAGGGGGTTTCCTATGGCTACACCTTC. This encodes CASSRQGVSYGYTF.

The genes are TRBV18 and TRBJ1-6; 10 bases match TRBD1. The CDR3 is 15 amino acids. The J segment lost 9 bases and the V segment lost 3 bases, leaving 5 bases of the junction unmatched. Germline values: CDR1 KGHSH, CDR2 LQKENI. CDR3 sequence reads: CASSPRRDRGSPLHF. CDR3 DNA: TGTGCCAGCTCACCGCGGAGGGACAGGGGTTCACCCCTCCACTTT.

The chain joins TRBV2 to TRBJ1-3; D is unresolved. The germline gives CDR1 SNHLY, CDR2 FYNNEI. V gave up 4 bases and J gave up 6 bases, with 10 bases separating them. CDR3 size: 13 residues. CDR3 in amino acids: CASSGRVANTIYF. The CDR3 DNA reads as TGTGCCAGCAGTGGGAGGGTGGCAAACACCATATATTTT.

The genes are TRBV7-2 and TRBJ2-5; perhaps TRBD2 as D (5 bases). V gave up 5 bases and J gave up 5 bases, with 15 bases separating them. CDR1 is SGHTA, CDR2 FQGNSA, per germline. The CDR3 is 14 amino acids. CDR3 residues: CASSPGWMDETQYF. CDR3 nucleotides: TGTGCCAGCAGCCCGGGGTGGATGGACGAGACCCAGTACTTC. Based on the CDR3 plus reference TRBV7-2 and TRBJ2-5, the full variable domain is GAGVSQSPSNKVTEKGKDVELRCDPISGHTALYWYRQSLGQGLEFLIYFQGNSAPDKSGLPSDRFSAERTGGSVSTLTIQRTQQEDSAVYLCASSPGWMDETQYFGPGTRLLVL.

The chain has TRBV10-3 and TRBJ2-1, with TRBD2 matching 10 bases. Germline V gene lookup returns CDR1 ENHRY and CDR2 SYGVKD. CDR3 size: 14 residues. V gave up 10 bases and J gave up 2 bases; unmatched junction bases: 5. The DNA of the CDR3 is TGTGCCACGACCGGGACTAGCGCCTACAATGAGCAGTTCTTC. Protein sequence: CATTGTSAYNEQFF.

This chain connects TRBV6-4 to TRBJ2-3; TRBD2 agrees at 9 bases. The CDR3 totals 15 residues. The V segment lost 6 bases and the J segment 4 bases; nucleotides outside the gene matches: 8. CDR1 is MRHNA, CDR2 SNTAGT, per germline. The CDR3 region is CASSYKTSGPDTQYF. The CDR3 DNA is TGTGCCAGCAGCTACAAGACTAGCGGTCCAGATACGCAGTATTTT.

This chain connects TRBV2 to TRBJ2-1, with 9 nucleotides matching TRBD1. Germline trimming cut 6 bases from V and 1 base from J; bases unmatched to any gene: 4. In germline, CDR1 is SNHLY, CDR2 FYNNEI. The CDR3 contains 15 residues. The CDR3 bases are TGTGCCAGCAGAGAACAGGGGGCGTCCTACAATGAGCAGTTCTTC. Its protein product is CASREQGASYNEQFF.

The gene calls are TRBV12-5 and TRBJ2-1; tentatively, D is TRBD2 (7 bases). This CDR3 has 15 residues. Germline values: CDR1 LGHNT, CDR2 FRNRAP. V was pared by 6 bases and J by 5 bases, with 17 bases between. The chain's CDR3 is CASGGGLAPHNEQFF. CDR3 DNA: TGTGCTAGTGGGGGGGGGCTAGCGCCACACAATGAGCAGTTCTTC.

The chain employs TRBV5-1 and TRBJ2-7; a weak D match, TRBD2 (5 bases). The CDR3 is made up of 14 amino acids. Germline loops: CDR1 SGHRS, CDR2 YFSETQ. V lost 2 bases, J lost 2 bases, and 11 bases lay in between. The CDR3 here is CASSFAGQTYEQYF. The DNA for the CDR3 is TGCGCCAGCAGCTTCGCGGGCCAGACCTACGAGCAGTACTTC. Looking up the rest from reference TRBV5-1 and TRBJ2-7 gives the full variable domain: KAGVTQTPRYLIKTRGQQVTLSCSPISGHRSVSWYQQTPGQGLQFLFEYFSETQRNKGNFPGRFSGRQFSNSRSEMNVSTLELGDSALYLCASSFAGQTYEQYFGPGTRLTVT.

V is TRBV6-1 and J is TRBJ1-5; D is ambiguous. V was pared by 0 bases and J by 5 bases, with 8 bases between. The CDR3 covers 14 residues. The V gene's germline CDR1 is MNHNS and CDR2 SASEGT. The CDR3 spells CASSEAAGYQPQHF. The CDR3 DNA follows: TGTGCCAGCAGTGAAGCGGCGGGGTATCAGCCCCAGCATTTT.

The CDR3 protein is CASSRTGIIATNEKLFF. The CDR3 nucleotides read TGTGCCAGCAGCCGGACAGGGATAATTGCAACTAATGAAAAACTGTTTTTT. The chain carries TRBV7-8 and TRBJ1-4; 8 positions agree with TRBD1. The germline gives CDR1 SGHVS, CDR2 FQNEAQ. The junction had 8 bases not matched to a gene; V was cut back by 5 bases and J by 0 bases. The CDR3 is 17 amino acids.